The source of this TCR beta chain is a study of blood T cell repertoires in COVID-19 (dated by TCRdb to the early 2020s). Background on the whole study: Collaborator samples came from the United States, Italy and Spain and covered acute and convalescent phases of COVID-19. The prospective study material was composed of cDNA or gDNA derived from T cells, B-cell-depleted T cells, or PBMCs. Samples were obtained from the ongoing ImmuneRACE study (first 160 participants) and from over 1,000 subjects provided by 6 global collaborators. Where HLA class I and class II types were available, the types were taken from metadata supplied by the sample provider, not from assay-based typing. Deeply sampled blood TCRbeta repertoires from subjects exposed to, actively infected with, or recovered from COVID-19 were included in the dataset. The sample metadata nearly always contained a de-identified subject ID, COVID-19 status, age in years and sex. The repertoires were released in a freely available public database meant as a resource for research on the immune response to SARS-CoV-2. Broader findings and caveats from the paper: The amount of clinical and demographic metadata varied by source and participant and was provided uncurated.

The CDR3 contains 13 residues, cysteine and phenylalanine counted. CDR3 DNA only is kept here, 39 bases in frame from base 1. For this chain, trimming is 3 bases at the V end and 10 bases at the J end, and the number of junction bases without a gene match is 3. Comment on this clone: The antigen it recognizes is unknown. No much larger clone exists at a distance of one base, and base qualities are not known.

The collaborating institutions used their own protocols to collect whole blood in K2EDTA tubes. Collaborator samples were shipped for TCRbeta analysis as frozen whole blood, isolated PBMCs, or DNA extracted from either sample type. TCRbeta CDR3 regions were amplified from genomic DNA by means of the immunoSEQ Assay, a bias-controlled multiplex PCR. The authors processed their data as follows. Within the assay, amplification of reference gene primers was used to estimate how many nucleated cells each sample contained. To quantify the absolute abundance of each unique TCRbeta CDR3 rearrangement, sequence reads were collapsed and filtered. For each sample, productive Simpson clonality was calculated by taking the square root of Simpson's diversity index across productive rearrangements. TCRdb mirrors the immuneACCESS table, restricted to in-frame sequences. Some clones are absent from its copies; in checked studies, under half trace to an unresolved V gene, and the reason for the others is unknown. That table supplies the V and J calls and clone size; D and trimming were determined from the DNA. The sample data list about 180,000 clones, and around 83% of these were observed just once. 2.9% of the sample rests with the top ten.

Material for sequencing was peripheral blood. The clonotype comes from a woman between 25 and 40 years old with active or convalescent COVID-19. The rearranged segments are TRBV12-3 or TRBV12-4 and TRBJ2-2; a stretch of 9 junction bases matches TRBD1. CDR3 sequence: CASSLGQGVELFF. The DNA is TGTGCCAGCAGTTTGGGACAGGGTGTGGAGCTGTTTTTT.